Sequencing of this TCR beta chain was carried out in a study of shared clonotypes between healthy human individuals. CDR1 SGHDT and CDR2 YYEEEE come from the germline V gene. The length of the CDR3 is 12 residues. The V gene lost 4 bases and the J gene lost 2 bases, with 7 bases spanning the gap. The table came from immunoSEQ multiplex PCR; TCRdb's copy has only in-frame clones and leaves some out. The sample has some 550,000 clones; around 97% are singletons. CD4+ cell separation produced CD45RA+ naive and CD45RA-negative memory subsets. The source material was naive CD4+ T cells sorted from blood. This sample's subset: CD45RA+ positively selected. The chain recombines TRBV5-6 with TRBJ2-7; D remains unclear. The sequence came from a woman aged 25 to 39 in good health. This chain's CDR3 is CASSKNPYEQYF. The CDR3 DNA follows: TGTGCCAGCAGCAAGAACCCCTACGAGCAGTACTTC.